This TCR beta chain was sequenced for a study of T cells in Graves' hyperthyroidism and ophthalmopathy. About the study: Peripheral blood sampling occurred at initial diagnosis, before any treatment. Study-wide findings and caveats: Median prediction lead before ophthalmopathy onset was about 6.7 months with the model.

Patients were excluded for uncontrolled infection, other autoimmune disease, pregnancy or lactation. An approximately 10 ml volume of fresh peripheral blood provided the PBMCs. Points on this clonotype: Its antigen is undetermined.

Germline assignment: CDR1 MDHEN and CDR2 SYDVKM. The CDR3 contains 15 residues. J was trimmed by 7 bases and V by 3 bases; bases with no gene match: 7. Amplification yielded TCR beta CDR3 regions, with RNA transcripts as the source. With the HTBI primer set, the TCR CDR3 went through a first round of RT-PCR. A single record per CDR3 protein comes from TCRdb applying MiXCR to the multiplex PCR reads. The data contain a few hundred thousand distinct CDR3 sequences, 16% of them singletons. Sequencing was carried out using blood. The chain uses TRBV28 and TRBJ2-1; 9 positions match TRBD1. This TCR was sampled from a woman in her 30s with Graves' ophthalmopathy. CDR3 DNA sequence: TGTGCCAGCAGTTTTAGGGACAGGGAGTCGAATGAGCAGTTCTTC. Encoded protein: CASSFRDRESNEQFF.